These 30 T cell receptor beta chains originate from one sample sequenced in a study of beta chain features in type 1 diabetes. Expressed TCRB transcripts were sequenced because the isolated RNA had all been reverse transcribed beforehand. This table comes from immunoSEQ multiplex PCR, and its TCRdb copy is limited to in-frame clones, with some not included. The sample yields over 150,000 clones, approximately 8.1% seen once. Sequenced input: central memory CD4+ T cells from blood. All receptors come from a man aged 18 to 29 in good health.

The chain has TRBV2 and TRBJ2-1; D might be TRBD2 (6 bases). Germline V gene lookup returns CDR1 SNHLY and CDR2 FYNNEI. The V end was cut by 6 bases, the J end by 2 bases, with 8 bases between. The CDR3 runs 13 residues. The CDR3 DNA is TGTGCCAGCAGGACGGGAGCCTACAATGAGCAGTTCTTC. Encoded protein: CASRTGAYNEQFF.

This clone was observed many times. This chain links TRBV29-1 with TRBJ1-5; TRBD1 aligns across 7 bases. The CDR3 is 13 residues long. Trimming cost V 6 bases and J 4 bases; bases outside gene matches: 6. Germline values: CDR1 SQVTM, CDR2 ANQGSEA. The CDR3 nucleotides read TGCAGCGTCCAGACAGGGCCTAATCAGCCCCAGCATTTT. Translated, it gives CSVQTGPNQPQHF.

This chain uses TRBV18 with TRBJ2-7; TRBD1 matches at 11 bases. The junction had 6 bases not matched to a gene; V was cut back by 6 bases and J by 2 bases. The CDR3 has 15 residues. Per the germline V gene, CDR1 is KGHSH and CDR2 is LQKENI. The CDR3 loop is CASSPGTGGAYEQYF. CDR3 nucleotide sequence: TGTGCCAGCTCGCCGGGGACAGGGGGGGCCTACGAGCAGTACTTC.

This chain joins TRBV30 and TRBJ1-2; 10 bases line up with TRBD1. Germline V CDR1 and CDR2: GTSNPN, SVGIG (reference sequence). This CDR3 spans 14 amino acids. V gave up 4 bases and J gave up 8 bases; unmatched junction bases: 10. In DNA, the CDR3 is TGTGCCTGGATTCGACAGGGGGCGCTAAACGGCTACACCTTC. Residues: CAWIRQGALNGYTF.

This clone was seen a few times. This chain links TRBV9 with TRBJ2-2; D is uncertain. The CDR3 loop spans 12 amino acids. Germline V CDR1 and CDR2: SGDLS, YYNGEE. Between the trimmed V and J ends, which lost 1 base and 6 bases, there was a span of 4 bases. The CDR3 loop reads CASSVLSGELFF. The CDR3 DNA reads TGTGCCAGCAGCGTATTATCCGGGGAGCTGTTTTTT.

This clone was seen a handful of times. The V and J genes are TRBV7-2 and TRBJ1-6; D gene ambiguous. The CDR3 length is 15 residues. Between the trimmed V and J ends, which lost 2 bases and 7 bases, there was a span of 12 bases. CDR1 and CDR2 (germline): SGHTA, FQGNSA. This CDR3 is CASSLFLSQNSPLHF. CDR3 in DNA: TGTGCCAGCAGCTTATTTTTGTCACAGAATTCACCCCTCCACTTT.

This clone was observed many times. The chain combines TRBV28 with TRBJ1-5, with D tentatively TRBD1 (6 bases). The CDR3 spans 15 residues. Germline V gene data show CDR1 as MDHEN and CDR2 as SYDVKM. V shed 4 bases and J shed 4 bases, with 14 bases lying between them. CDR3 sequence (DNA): TGTGCCAGCAGTTCCCCGGGGGGCCTGAATCAGCCCCAGCATTTT. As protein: CASSSPGGLNQPQHF.

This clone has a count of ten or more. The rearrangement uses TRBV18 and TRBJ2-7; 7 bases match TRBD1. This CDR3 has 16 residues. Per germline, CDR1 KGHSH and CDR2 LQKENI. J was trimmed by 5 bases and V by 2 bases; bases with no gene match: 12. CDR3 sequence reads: CASSPDRDFWDDEQYF. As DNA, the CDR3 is TGTGCCAGCTCACCAGACAGGGATTTTTGGGACGACGAGCAGTACTTC.

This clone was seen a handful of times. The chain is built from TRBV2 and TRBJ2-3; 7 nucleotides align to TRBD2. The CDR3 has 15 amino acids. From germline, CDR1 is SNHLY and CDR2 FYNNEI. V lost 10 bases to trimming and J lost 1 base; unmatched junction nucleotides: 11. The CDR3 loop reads CAIPFRLAGTDTQYF. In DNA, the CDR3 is TGTGCCATCCCGTTCCGGCTAGCGGGCACAGATACGCAGTATTTT. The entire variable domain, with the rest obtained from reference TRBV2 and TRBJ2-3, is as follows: EPEVTQTPSHQVTQMGQEVILRCVPISNHLYFYWYRQILGQKVEFLVSFYNNEISEKSEIFDDQFSVERPDGSNFTLKIRSTKLEDSAMYFCAIPFRLAGTDTQYFGPGTRLTVL.

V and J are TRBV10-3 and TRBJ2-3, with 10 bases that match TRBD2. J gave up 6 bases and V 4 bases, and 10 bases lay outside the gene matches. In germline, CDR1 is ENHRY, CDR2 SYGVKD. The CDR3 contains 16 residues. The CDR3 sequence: CAISVSSGGIEDTQYF. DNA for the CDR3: TGTGCCATCAGTGTGTCTAGCGGGGGAATCGAGGATACGCAGTATTTT.

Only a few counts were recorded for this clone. The CDR3 spells CASRAGTSWYEQYF. CDR3 coding DNA: TGTGCCAGCAGAGCCGGGACTAGCTGGTACGAGCAGTACTTC. This sequence joins TRBV2 and TRBJ2-7; TRBD2 matches at 9 bases. Germline V gene sequence: CDR1 SNHLY, CDR2 FYNNEI. This CDR3 comprises 14 residues. Trimming cost V 6 bases and J 4 bases; bases outside gene matches: 7.

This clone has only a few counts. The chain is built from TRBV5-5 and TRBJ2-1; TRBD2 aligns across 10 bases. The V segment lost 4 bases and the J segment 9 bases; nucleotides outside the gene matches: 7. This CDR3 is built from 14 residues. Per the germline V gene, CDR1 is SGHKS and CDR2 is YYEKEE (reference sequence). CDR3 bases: TGTGCCAGCAGCGCCGGGACTAGCGTCCGTGAGCAGTTCTTC. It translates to CASSAGTSVREQFF.

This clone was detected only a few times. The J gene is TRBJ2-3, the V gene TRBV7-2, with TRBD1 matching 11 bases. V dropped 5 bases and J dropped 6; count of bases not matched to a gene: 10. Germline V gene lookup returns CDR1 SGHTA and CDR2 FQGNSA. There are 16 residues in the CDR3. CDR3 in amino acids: CASSQMSGTGGDTQYF. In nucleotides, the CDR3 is TGTGCCAGCAGCCAAATGTCCGGGACAGGGGGGGATACGCAGTATTTT.

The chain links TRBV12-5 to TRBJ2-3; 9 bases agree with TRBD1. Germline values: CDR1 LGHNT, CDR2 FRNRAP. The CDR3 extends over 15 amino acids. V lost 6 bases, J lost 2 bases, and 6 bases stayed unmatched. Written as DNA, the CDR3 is TGTGCTAGTGGAACCGGGACAGGGTCCACAGATACGCAGTATTTT. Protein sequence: CASGTGTGSTDTQYF.

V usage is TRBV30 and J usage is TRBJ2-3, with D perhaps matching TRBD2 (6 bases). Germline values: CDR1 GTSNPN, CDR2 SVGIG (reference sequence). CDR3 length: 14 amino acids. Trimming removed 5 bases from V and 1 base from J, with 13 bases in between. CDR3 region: CAWGKGLGTDTQYF. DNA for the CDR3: TGTGCCTGGGGCAAGGGACTGGGCACAGATACGCAGTATTTT. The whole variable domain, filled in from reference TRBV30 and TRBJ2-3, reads SQTIHQWPATLVQPVGSPLSLECTVEGTSNPNLYWYRQAAGRGLQLLFYSVGIGQISSEVPQNLSASRPQDRQFILSSKKLLLSDSGFYLCAWGKGLGTDTQYFGPGTRLTVL.

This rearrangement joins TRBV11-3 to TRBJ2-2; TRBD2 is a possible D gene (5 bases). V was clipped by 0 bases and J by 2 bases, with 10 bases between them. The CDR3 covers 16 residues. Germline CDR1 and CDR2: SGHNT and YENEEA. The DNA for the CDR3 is TGTGCCAGCAGCTTAGAGCACGGAGGTAACACCGGGGAGCTGTTTTTT. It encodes CASSLEHGGNTGELFF.

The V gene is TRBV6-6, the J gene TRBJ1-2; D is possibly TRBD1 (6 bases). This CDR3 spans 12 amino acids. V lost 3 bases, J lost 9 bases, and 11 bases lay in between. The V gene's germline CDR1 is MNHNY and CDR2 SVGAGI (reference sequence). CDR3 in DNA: TGTGCCAGCAGTTATCAGGGGAAGAGCTACACCTTC. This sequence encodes CASSYQGKSYTF.

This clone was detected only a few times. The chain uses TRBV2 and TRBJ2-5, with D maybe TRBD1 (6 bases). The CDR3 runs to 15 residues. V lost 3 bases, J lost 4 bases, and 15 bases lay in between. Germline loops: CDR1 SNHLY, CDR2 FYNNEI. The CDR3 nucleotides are TGTGCCAGCAGTGATATAGGTGGCAGGGGAGAGACCCAGTACTTC. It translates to CASSDIGGRGETQYF.

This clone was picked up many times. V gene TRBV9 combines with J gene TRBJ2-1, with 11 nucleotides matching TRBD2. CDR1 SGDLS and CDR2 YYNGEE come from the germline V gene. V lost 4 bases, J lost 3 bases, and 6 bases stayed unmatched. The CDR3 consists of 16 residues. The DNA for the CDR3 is TGTGCCAGCAGCAAAGTAACTAGCGGGAGCTACAATGAGCAGTTCTTC. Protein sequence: CASSKVTSGSYNEQFF.

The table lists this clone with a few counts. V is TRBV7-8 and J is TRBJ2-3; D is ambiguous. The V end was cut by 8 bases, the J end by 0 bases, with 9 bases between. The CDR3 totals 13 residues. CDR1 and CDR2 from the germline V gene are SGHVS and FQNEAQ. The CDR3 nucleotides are TGTGCCAGCGGTGGAGACAGCACAGATACGCAGTATTTT. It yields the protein CASGGDSTDTQYF.

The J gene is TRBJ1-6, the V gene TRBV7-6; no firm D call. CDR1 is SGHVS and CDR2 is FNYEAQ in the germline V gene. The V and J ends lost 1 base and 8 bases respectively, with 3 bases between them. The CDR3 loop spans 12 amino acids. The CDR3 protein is CASSLDYSPLHF. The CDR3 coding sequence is TGTGCCAGCAGCTTAGACTATTCACCCCTCCACTTT.

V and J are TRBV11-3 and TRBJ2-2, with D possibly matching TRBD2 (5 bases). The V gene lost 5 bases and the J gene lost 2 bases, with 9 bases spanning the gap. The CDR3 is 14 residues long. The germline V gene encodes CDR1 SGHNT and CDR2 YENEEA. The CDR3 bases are TGTGCCAGCAGCAGAGACTACAACACCGGGGAGCTGTTTTTT. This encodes CASSRDYNTGELFF.

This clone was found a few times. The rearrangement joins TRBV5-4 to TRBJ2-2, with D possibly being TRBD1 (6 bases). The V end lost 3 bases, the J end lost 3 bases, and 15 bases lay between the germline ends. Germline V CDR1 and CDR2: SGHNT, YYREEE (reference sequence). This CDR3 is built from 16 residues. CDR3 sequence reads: CASSSGVGGDTGELFF. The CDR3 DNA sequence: TGTGCCAGCAGCTCCGGGGTAGGGGGAGACACCGGGGAGCTGTTTTTT.

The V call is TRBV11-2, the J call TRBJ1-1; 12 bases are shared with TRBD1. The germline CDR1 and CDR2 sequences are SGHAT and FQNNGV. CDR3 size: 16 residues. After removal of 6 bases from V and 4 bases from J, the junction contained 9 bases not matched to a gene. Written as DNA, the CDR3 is TGTGCCAGCAGAACGACCGGGACAGGGGGCCTCACTGAAGCTTTCTTT. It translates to CASRTTGTGGLTEAFF. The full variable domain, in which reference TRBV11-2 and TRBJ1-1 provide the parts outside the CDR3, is EAGVAQSPRYKIIEKRQSVAFWCNPISGHATLYWYQQILGQGPKLLIQFQNNGVVDDSQLPKDRFSAERLKGVDSTLKIQPAKLEDSAVYLCASRTTGTGGLTEAFFGQGTRLTVV.

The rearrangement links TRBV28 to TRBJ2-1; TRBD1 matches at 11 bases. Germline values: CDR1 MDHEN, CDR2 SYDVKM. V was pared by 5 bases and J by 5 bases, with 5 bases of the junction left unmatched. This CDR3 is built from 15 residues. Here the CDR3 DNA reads TGTGCCAGCAGTGGACAGGGGGCAGGGGACAATGAGCAGTTCTTC. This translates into CASSGQGAGDNEQFF.

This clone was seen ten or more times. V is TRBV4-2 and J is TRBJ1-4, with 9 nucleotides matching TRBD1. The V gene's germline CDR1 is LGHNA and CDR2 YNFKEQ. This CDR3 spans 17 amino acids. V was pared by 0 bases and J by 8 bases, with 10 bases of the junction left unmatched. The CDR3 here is CASSQDLVGQGIEKLFF. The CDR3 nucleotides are TGTGCCAGCAGCCAAGACCTCGTCGGACAGGGGATCGAAAAACTGTTTTTT.

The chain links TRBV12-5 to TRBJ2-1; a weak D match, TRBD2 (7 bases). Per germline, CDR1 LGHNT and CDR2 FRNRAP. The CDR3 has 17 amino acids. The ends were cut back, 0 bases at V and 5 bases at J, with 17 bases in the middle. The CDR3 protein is CASGLVRGAGTHNEQFF. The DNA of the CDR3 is TGTGCTAGTGGTTTGGTAAGGGGAGCGGGGACACACAATGAGCAGTTCTTC.

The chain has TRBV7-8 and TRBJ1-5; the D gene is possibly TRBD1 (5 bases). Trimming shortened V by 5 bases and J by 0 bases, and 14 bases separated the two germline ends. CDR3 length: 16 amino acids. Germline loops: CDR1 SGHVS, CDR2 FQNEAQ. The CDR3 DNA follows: TGTGCCAGCAGCCTGGGGACTGCGGTTAGCAATCAGCCCCAGCATTTT. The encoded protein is CASSLGTAVSNQPQHF.

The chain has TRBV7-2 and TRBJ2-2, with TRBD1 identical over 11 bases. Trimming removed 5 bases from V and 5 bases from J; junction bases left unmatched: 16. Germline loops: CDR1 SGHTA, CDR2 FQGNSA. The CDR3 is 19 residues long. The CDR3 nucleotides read TGTGCCAGCAGCACAAGGACAGGGGGCGCCCACATTAGTACCGGGGAGCTGTTTTTT. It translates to CASSTRTGGAHISTGELFF.

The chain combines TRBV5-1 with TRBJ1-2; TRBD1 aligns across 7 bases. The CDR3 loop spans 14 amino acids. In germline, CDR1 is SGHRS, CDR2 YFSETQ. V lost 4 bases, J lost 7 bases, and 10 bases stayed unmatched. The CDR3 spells CASSPGGYGIGYTF. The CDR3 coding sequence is TGCGCCAGCAGCCCAGGGGGATATGGAATTGGCTACACCTTC.